A selection of T cell receptor beta chains follows, all from one sample in a study of blood T cell repertoires in COVID-19. Produced via immunoSEQ multiplex PCR; TCRdb's table is partial and in-frame only. The table records about 190,000 clones, 65% to 80% of them present only once. Sequenced sample: peripheral blood. The receptors come from a woman aged 50 to 65 with acute or convalescent COVID-19. Both conserved end residues are part of each CDR3. Fields, in order: V gene, D gene, J gene, clone size, CDR3 DNA, CDR3 protein. A D gene is named only where the DNA matches it firmly. The listing skips clone size in some rows; elsewhere it reads once, few, many or a size class.

v_call: TRBV24-1; d_call: NA; j_call: TRBJ1-5; clone_size: NA; cdr3_nt: TGTGCCACCACCCCCGGGGGAAGCAATCAGCCCCAGCATTTT; cdr3_aa: CATTPGGSNQPQHF
v_call: TRBV11-2; d_call: NA; j_call: TRBJ1-6; clone_size: NA; cdr3_nt: TGTGCCAGCGGGCGGGACCACGGATCACCCCTCCACTTT; cdr3_aa: CASGRDHGSPLHF
v_call: TRBV28; d_call: NA; j_call: TRBJ1-5; clone_size: NA; cdr3_nt: TGTGCCAGCAGCTCCGGGGGTGGGAGCAATCAGCCCCAGCATTTT; cdr3_aa: CASSSGGGSNQPQHF
v_call: TRBV7-9; d_call: TRBD2; j_call: TRBJ2-5; clone_size: NA; cdr3_nt: TGTGCCAGCAGCCCTACCCAGCGAAGTGGAGGGAGGGGAGAGACCCAGTACTTC; cdr3_aa: CASSPTQRSGGRGETQYF
v_call: TRBV2; d_call: NA; j_call: TRBJ1-4; clone_size: NA; cdr3_nt: TGTGCCAGCACCGGAGAACTTGAAAAACTGTTTTTT; cdr3_aa: CASTGELEKLFF
v_call: TRBV15; d_call: TRBD2; j_call: TRBJ2-3; clone_size: few; cdr3_nt: TGTGCCACCAGCAGAGATCCCCCCGGGAGGTCCACAGATACGCAGTATTTT; cdr3_aa: CATSRDPPGRSTDTQYF
v_call: TRBV5-4; d_call: NA; j_call: TRBJ2-7; clone_size: NA; cdr3_nt: TGTGCCAGCAGCTTGGCAGGCTCTTTTTACGAGCAGTACTTC; cdr3_aa: CASSLAGSFYEQYF
v_call: TRBV30; d_call: TRBD1; j_call: TRBJ1-2; clone_size: NA; cdr3_nt: TGTGCCCGTCGGACAGGGGAAAGCTATGGCTACACCTTT; cdr3_aa: CARRTGESYGYTF
v_call: TRBV6-6; d_call: NA; j_call: TRBJ1-1; clone_size: once; cdr3_nt: TGTGCCAGCAGACAGGGTGGGCTTGGGGCTTTCTTT; cdr3_aa: CASRQGGLGAFF
v_call: TRBV6-6; d_call: NA; j_call: TRBJ1-6; clone_size: NA; cdr3_nt: TGTGCCAGCAGTTCGAGGGAAGCACCCCTCCACTTT; cdr3_aa: CASSSREAPLHF
v_call: TRBV11-2; d_call: TRBD1; j_call: TRBJ2-7; clone_size: few; cdr3_nt: TGTGCCAGCAGCAGGGACAGGGCTGACGAGCAGTACTTC; cdr3_aa: CASSRDRADEQYF
v_call: TRBV28; d_call: TRBD1; j_call: TRBJ2-7; clone_size: NA; cdr3_nt: TGTGCCAGCAGGCCACCGGGACAGGGGTACGAGCAGTACTTC; cdr3_aa: CASRPPGQGYEQYF
v_call: TRBV19; d_call: TRBD1; j_call: TRBJ2-3; clone_size: NA; cdr3_nt: TGTGCCAGTCGGGACAGGGGTTCCGATACGCAGTATTTT; cdr3_aa: CASRDRGSDTQYF
v_call: TRBV19; d_call: TRBD1; j_call: TRBJ1-5; clone_size: NA; cdr3_nt: TGTGCCAGTAGTATGAGGACAGGGAGTAATCAGCCCCAGCATTTT; cdr3_aa: CASSMRTGSNQPQHF
v_call: TRBV13; d_call: TRBD1; j_call: TRBJ1-1; clone_size: NA; cdr3_nt: TGTGCCAGCAGCTCCGGACAGGGAATGAACACTGAAGCTTTCTTT; cdr3_aa: CASSSGQGMNTEAFF
v_call: TRBV5-8; d_call: TRBD1; j_call: TRBJ1-6; clone_size: NA; cdr3_nt: TGTGCCAGCAGCTTCGACAGGGAGGCTTCACCCCTCCACTTT; cdr3_aa: CASSFDREASPLHF
v_call: TRBV19; d_call: NA; j_call: TRBJ1-6; clone_size: once; cdr3_nt: TGTGCCAGTTCGGGAGGGGACTCACCCCTCCACTTT; cdr3_aa: CASSGGDSPLHF
v_call: TRBV5-5; d_call: TRBD2; j_call: TRBJ2-7; clone_size: NA; cdr3_nt: TGTGCCAGCAGCCGCGCGGGAGTCTCGTACGAGCAGTACTTC; cdr3_aa: CASSRAGVSYEQYF
v_call: TRBV28; d_call: NA; j_call: TRBJ2-5; clone_size: NA; cdr3_nt: TGTGCCAGCAGTTTATACGCAGGGGCAACCCAGTACTTC; cdr3_aa: CASSLYAGATQYF
v_call: TRBV2; d_call: NA; j_call: TRBJ1-5; clone_size: NA; cdr3_nt: TGTGCCAGCAGTGAAAAAGGGCAGGGTCAGCCCCAGCATTTT; cdr3_aa: CASSEKGQGQPQHF
v_call: TRBV4-3; d_call: NA; j_call: TRBJ2-7; clone_size: NA; cdr3_nt: TGCGCCAGCAGCCCACGGACCGACCTACCGGAGGGGCAGTACTTC; cdr3_aa: CASSPRTDLPEGQYF
v_call: TRBV28; d_call: TRBD1; j_call: TRBJ1-2; clone_size: few; cdr3_nt: TGTGCCAGCAGTTTAACCCCCGGGACAGGGGGTAACTATGGCTACACCTTC; cdr3_aa: CASSLTPGTGGNYGYTF
v_call: TRBV12-2; d_call: NA; j_call: TRBJ2-1; clone_size: NA; cdr3_nt: TGTGCAAGTCGCTTAGTACTAGCGGGGAACAATGAGCAGTTCTTC; cdr3_aa: CASRLVLAGNNEQFF
v_call: TRBV30; d_call: NA; j_call: TRBJ1-3; clone_size: NA; cdr3_nt: TGTGCCTGGAGTTTTAATCGGGTGGGAAACACCATATATTTT; cdr3_aa: CAWSFNRVGNTIYF
v_call: TRBV5-4; d_call: TRBD2; j_call: TRBJ2-1; clone_size: NA; cdr3_nt: TGTGCCAGCAGCTTTTCCGGGGGGAGGGCCCATGAGCAGTTCTTC; cdr3_aa: CASSFSGGRAHEQFF
v_call: TRBV2; d_call: TRBD2; j_call: TRBJ2-5; clone_size: NA; cdr3_nt: TGTGCCACCTCGACGGGGGGTGGGGAGACCCAGTACTTC; cdr3_aa: CATSTGGGETQYF
v_call: TRBV6-2/TRBV6-3; d_call: NA; j_call: TRBJ1-5; clone_size: NA; cdr3_nt: TGTGCCAGCAGTTATGACAAGGCCCAGCATTTT; cdr3_aa: CASSYDKAQHF
v_call: TRBV23-1; d_call: TRBD1; j_call: TRBJ1-5; clone_size: few; cdr3_nt: TGCGCCAGCAACGTACAGGGGGTGTGTAATCAGCCCCAGCATTTT; cdr3_aa: CASNVQGVCNQPQHF
v_call: TRBV27; d_call: NA; j_call: TRBJ2-2; clone_size: NA; cdr3_nt: TGTGCCAGCAGTCAATCGGGCACCGGGGAGCTGTTTTTT; cdr3_aa: CASSQSGTGELFF
v_call: TRBV27; d_call: NA; j_call: TRBJ2-1; clone_size: NA; cdr3_nt: TGTGCCAGCACTCCCCGAGGCCTGTTGAGCAATGAGCAGTTCTTC; cdr3_aa: CASTPRGLLSNEQFF
v_call: TRBV6-5; d_call: NA; j_call: TRBJ1-1; clone_size: NA; cdr3_nt: TGTGCCAGCAGCCGCGCGGGAGGCACTGAAGCTTTCTTT; cdr3_aa: CASSRAGGTEAFF
v_call: TRBV10-1; d_call: NA; j_call: TRBJ2-7; clone_size: NA; cdr3_nt: TGCGCCAGCAGCCGGTTTGGCTACGAGCAGTACTTC; cdr3_aa: CASSRFGYEQYF
v_call: TRBV9; d_call: NA; j_call: TRBJ1-3; clone_size: few; cdr3_nt: TGTGCCAGCAGCGTAGGATTTGTGAGAGGGGGTCCTGGAAACACCATATATTTT; cdr3_aa: CASSVGFVRGGPGNTIYF
v_call: TRBV5-6; d_call: TRBD2; j_call: TRBJ2-3; clone_size: few; cdr3_nt: TGTGCCAGCAGCTTTAAGACTAGCGGGGGAAAAGATACGCAGTATTTT; cdr3_aa: CASSFKTSGGKDTQYF
v_call: TRBV18; d_call: NA; j_call: TRBJ2-7; clone_size: NA; cdr3_nt: TGTGCCAGCTCACCAGAGCAGGGTTCCTACGAGCAGTACTTC; cdr3_aa: CASSPEQGSYEQYF
v_call: TRBV27; d_call: TRBD1; j_call: TRBJ2-7; clone_size: once; cdr3_nt: TGTGCCAGCAGTTTAAGGGGACAGGGATCCTACGAGCAGTACTTC; cdr3_aa: CASSLRGQGSYEQYF
v_call: TRBV4-2; d_call: NA; j_call: TRBJ2-7; clone_size: NA; cdr3_nt: TGTGCCAGCAGCCAAGTACAGGGCAGCTCCTACGAGCAGTACTTC; cdr3_aa: CASSQVQGSSYEQYF
v_call: TRBV6-6; d_call: TRBD2; j_call: TRBJ2-1; clone_size: NA; cdr3_nt: TGTGCCAGCAGCCCCGGGACTAGCAGGGGCAATGAGCAGTTCTTC; cdr3_aa: CASSPGTSRGNEQFF
v_call: TRBV2; d_call: TRBD2; j_call: TRBJ2-3; clone_size: NA; cdr3_nt: TGTGCCAGCAGGGCCGCGGGAGGACGTACGCAGTATTTT; cdr3_aa: CASRAAGGRTQYF
v_call: TRBV5-4; d_call: NA; j_call: TRBJ1-1; clone_size: NA; cdr3_nt: TGTGCCAGCAGCCCCGAGGGCGGTCTGAACACTGAAGCTTTCTTT; cdr3_aa: CASSPEGGLNTEAFF
v_call: TRBV28; d_call: TRBD2; j_call: TRBJ2-3; clone_size: NA; cdr3_nt: TGTGCCAGCAGTCCCCGCCTACTAGCGGGAGGTGGAGATACGCAGTATTTT; cdr3_aa: CASSPRLLAGGGDTQYF
v_call: TRBV11-2; d_call: NA; j_call: TRBJ2-1; clone_size: NA; cdr3_nt: TGTGCCAGCAGGTCGACTTCAGGGTACAATGAGCAGTTCTTC; cdr3_aa: CASRSTSGYNEQFF
v_call: TRBV6-2/TRBV6-3; d_call: TRBD1; j_call: TRBJ2-4; clone_size: NA; cdr3_nt: TGTGCCAGCATCCCGCAGGGGGATATAAACATTCAGTACTTC; cdr3_aa: CASIPQGDINIQYF
v_call: TRBV24-1; d_call: NA; j_call: TRBJ1-5; clone_size: NA; cdr3_nt: TGTGCCACCAGTGATTCACAGGGATATAGCAATCAGCCCCAGCATTTT; cdr3_aa: CATSDSQGYSNQPQHF
v_call: TRBV5-1; d_call: NA; j_call: TRBJ2-6; clone_size: NA; cdr3_nt: TGCGCCAGCAGCTTGGGGACTTCACGCGGGGCCAACGTCCTGACTTTC; cdr3_aa: CASSLGTSRGANVLTF
v_call: TRBV9; d_call: NA; j_call: TRBJ1-5; clone_size: NA; cdr3_nt: TGTGCCAGCAGCGCCCGGGGGTTTAATCAGCCCCAGCATTTT; cdr3_aa: CASSARGFNQPQHF
v_call: TRBV28; d_call: TRBD1; j_call: TRBJ2-7; clone_size: once; cdr3_nt: TGTGCCAGCTTTGACAGGGGGCGCACCTACGAGCAGTACTTC; cdr3_aa: CASFDRGRTYEQYF
v_call: TRBV30; d_call: TRBD1; j_call: TRBJ2-1; clone_size: NA; cdr3_nt: TGTGCCTGGAGTAAGGGACAGGGGGTCTCCAATGAGCAGTTCTTC; cdr3_aa: CAWSKGQGVSNEQFF
v_call: TRBV25-1; d_call: NA; j_call: TRBJ1-1; clone_size: NA; cdr3_nt: TGTGCCAGCGCCGGAGCCCAGTCGGCTTTCTTT; cdr3_aa: CASAGAQSAFF
v_call: TRBV5-1; d_call: NA; j_call: TRBJ1-6; clone_size: NA; cdr3_nt: TGCGCCAGCAGCTATAGTCTCCCGGGGAATTCACCCCTCCACTTT; cdr3_aa: CASSYSLPGNSPLHF
v_call: TRBV6-6; d_call: TRBD1; j_call: TRBJ1-3; clone_size: NA; cdr3_nt: TGTGCCAGCAGACATAGACAGGGCCCTGGAAACACCATATATTTT; cdr3_aa: CASRHRQGPGNTIYF
v_call: TRBV9; d_call: TRBD1; j_call: TRBJ1-2; clone_size: NA; cdr3_nt: TGTGCCAGCAGCGTATCGACAGGGTCTGGCTACACCTTC; cdr3_aa: CASSVSTGSGYTF